The T cell receptor (beta chain) under discussion was sequenced for a study of STAT5B mutations in CD4+ large granular lymphocyte leukemia. Study details: Healthy donors showed HLA-associated enrichment of the CDR3 'QG' motif.

Using immunoSEQ multiplex PCR, the repertoire was profiled, and TCRdb retains in-frame clones only, with some absent. This sample has some 41,000 clones, with about 81% found just once. Comments on this clone: The antigen is unknown.

Germline CDR1 is SGHNT and CDR2 is YYREEE (reference sequence). With 4 bases clipped from V and 5 bases from J, the junction kept 8 bases outside the gene matches. The CDR3 loop spans 17 amino acids. Study observations and caveats: Without putative leukemic clones, patient CD4-sorted repertoires remained more clonal than healthy CD4+ repertoires. 8/27 top patient clones versus 2/35 control clones were TRBV06-family.

The sample was CD4+ T cells from blood buffy coats. The genes are TRBV5-4 and TRBJ2-5; TRBD2 matches at 16 bases. The source is a human donor in good health. Here the CDR3 reads CASSPGTSGGAMETQYF. In nucleotides, the CDR3 is TGTGCCAGCAGCCCTGGGACTAGCGGGGGGGCTATGGAGACCCAGTACTTC.